These 16 T cell receptor beta chains originate from one sample sequenced in a study of cytomegalovirus exposure and HLA in healthy donors. It was with 60 Vbeta and 13 Jbeta primers that the PCR ran. The assay was immunoSEQ multiplex PCR, and TCRdb's table has in-frame clones only and misses some. The sample has fewer than 200,000 clones; roughly 74% are singletons. Material for sequencing was PBMCs. The receptor source for this set is a female donor in good health and CMV-seronegative.

V and J are TRBV7-2 and TRBJ2-3; TRBD2 aligns across 13 bases. The J segment lost 4 bases and the V segment lost 5 bases, leaving 9 bases of the junction unmatched. The CDR3 totals 17 residues. Germline values: CDR1 SGHTA, CDR2 FQGNSA. The CDR3 DNA sequence: TGTGCCAGCAGCATTACTAGCGGGAGGGCCCCACCAGATACGCAGTATTTT. Its translation: CASSITSGRAPPDTQYF.

The V gene is TRBV9, the J gene TRBJ2-1; 11 nucleotides agree with TRBD2. The CDR3 totals 14 residues. Germline V CDR1 and CDR2: SGDLS, YYNGEE. V was pared by 6 bases and J by 5 bases, with 4 bases of the junction left unmatched. CDR3 protein: CASTLAGGDNEQFF. The CDR3 coding sequence is TGTGCCAGCACCCTAGCGGGAGGAGACAATGAGCAGTTCTTC.

The chain uses TRBV15 and TRBJ2-1; 13 bases are shared with TRBD2. CDR3 size: 17 residues. Germline V CDR1 and CDR2: LNHNV, YYDKDF (reference sequence). The J segment lost 8 bases and the V segment lost 4 bases, leaving 11 bases of the junction unmatched. CDR3 sequence: CATSTRLAGGQGYEQFF. The CDR3 DNA sequence: TGTGCCACCAGCACTCGACTAGCGGGGGGCCAGGGGTATGAGCAGTTCTTC.

The chain carries TRBV18 and TRBJ1-1; the D gene is possibly TRBD1 (5 bases). The CDR3 runs to 15 residues. V shed 4 bases and J shed 3 bases, with 15 bases lying between them. Germline V gene data show CDR1 as KGHSH and CDR2 as LQKENI. Here the CDR3 reads CASSLRTPGDTEAFF. CDR3 in DNA: TGTGCCAGCTCACTCCGGACACCGGGGGACACTGAAGCTTTCTTT.

The chain carries TRBV5-1 and TRBJ2-3; 7 positions match TRBD2. Germline trimming cut 1 base from V and 2 bases from J; bases unmatched to any gene: 7. Germline-derived CDR1 and CDR2 are SGHRS and YFSETQ. This CDR3 region has 16 residues. CDR3 residues: CASSLYLGGNTDTQYF. The CDR3 DNA follows: TGCGCCAGCAGCTTGTATTTGGGAGGGAACACAGATACGCAGTATTTT.

The rearrangement joins TRBV15 to TRBJ2-1; TRBD2 aligns across 8 bases. This CDR3 has 16 residues. Germline lookup yields CDR1 LNHNV and CDR2 YYDKDF (reference sequence). V gave up 0 bases and J gave up 7 bases; unmatched junction bases: 8. The CDR3 DNA reads TGTGCCACCAGCAGAGATTTAGTAGCGGGGAGGAATGAGCAGTTCTTC. Its protein product is CATSRDLVAGRNEQFF.

Regarding this clone: The same CDR3 can be traced to other DNA sequences in this sample. This chain uses TRBV2 with TRBJ1-1, with 9 bases fitting TRBD1. Trimming at V came to 6 bases and at J to 3 bases, leaving 5 bases not matched to a gene. The CDR3 sequence is 14 residues long. CDR1 is SNHLY, CDR2 FYNNEI, per germline. The CDR3: CASSLTGGDTEAFF. DNA of the CDR3: TGTGCCAGCAGCCTGACAGGGGGTGACACTGAAGCTTTCTTT.

This rearrangement joins TRBV19 to TRBJ2-7; 8 bases align to TRBD1. The ends lost 5 bases at V and 3 bases at J; junction bases unmatched: 6. Germline loops: CDR1 LNHDA, CDR2 SQIVND (reference sequence). The CDR3 is made up of 14 amino acids. CDR3 DNA sequence: TGTGCCAGTAGTTTTGCGGGACAGGTCTACGAGCAGTACTTC. Protein: CASSFAGQVYEQYF.

V usage is TRBV28 and J usage is TRBJ1-5, with D possibly TRBD1 on 6 matching bases. Trimming removed 6 bases from V and 6 bases from J, with 15 bases in between. This CDR3 has 14 residues. Germline V gene sequence: CDR1 MDHEN, CDR2 SYDVKM. CDR3 sequence reads: CASSSGGRGQPQHF. For the CDR3, the DNA is TGTGCCAGCAGCTCCGGGGGGCGAGGTCAGCCCCAGCATTTT. Supplemented by reference TRBV28 and TRBJ1-5, the full variable domain reads DVKVTQSSRYLVKRTGEKVFLECVQDMDHENMFWYRQDPGLGLRLIYFSYDVKMKEKGDIPEGYSVSREKKERFSLILESASTNQTSMYLCASSSGGRGQPQHFGDGTRLSIL.

This clone was observed once. The rearrangement joins TRBV4-3 to TRBJ2-1; the match to TRBD2 covers 10 bases. Trimming at V came to 6 bases and at J to 4 bases, leaving 15 bases not matched to a gene. Germline V gene sequence: CDR1 LGHNA, CDR2 YSLEER. The length of the CDR3 is 18 residues. Here the CDR3 reads CASSQRSLAGEFYNEQFF. The DNA for the CDR3 is TGCGCCAGCAGTCAGAGATCGCTAGCGGGGGAATTTTACAATGAGCAGTTCTTC.

The V call is TRBV2, the J call TRBJ1-2, with 8 bases that match TRBD1. The V gene's germline CDR1 is SNHLY and CDR2 FYNNEI. The CDR3 runs 14 residues. Trimming cost V 4 bases and J 3 bases; bases outside gene matches: 4. The CDR3 here is CASSGTGSYYGYTF. The CDR3 DNA reads as TGTGCCAGCAGTGGGACAGGGTCGTACTATGGCTACACCTTC.

The V call is TRBV6-4, the J call TRBJ2-7, with 8 nucleotides matching TRBD1. Germline CDR1 reads MRHNA; CDR2 reads SNTAGT. The trim removed 8 bases at V and 5 bases at J, leaving 20 bases unmatched. This CDR3 has 17 amino acids. In nucleotides, the CDR3 is TGTGCCAGCCAATACTTCCCCGACAGGGGAGTTAACGACGAGCAGTACTTC. Protein sequence: CASQYFPDRGVNDEQYF.

The chain joins TRBV28 to TRBJ1-4; 9 bases agree with TRBD1. This CDR3 is 14 amino acids long. CDR1 and CDR2 from the germline V gene are MDHEN and SYDVKM. With 6 bases clipped from V and 4 bases from J, the junction kept 3 bases outside the gene matches. The CDR3 DNA is TGTGCCAGCAGGAGACAGGGGGTTAATGAAAAACTGTTTTTT. It codes for CASRRQGVNEKLFF.

In DNA, the CDR3 is TGTGCCAGCAGCCTAGGGTCAGGGCCTAGCAATCAGCCCCAGCATTTT. This sequence encodes CASSLGSGPSNQPQHF. This chain joins TRBV7-6 and TRBJ1-5, with a weak D call TRBD1 (5 bases). CDR1 is SGHVS and CDR2 is FNYEAQ in the germline V gene. The CDR3 length is 16 residues. The germline V and J ends were trimmed by 5 bases and 0 bases, with 14 bases remaining between them. Full variable domain (outside the CDR3, taken from reference TRBV7-6 and TRBJ1-5): GAGVSQSPRYKVTKRGQDVALRCDPISGHVSLYWYRQALGQGPEFLTYFNYEAQQDKSGLPNDRFSAERPEGSISTLTIQRTEQRDSAMYRCASSLGSGPSNQPQHFGDGTRLSIL.

CDR3 DNA sequence: TGTGCCAGCAGTTTGGGGGGGACTCGCTGGTACTTC. Residues: CASSLGGTRWYF. The chain has TRBV27 and TRBJ2-5; 7 bases are shared with TRBD2. CDR1 MNHEY and CDR2 SMNVEV come from the germline V gene (reference sequence). The CDR3 totals 12 residues. V was pared by 3 bases and J by 13 bases, with 8 bases of the junction left unmatched.

This clone was seen a single time. V gene TRBV4-2 combines with J gene TRBJ2-2; D gene uncertain. The V gene lost 1 base and the J gene lost 0 bases, with 12 bases spanning the gap. The CDR3 has 17 residues. Looked up from germline, CDR1 is LGHNA and CDR2 is YNFKEQ. CDR3 region: CASSQVVLKSNTGELFF. The CDR3 DNA is TGTGCCAGCAGCCAAGTCGTCCTAAAATCGAACACCGGGGAGCTGTTTTTT.